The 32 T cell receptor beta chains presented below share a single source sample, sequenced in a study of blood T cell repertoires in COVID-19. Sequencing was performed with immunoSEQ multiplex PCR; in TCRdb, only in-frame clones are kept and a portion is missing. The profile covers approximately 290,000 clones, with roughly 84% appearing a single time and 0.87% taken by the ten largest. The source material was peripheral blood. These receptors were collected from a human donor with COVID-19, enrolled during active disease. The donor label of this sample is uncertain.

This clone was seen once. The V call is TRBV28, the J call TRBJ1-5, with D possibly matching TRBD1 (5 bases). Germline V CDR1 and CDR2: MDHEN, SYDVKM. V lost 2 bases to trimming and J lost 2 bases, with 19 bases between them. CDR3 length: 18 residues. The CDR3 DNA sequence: TGTGCCAGCAGTTTAATGGGCGGACGGTGGGGGGGCAATCAGCCCCAGCATTTT. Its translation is CASSLMGGRWGGNQPQHF.

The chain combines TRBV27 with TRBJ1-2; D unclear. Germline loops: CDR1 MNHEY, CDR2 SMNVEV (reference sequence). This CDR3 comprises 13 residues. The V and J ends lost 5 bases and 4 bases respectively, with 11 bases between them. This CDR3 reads CASSPPGPYGYTF. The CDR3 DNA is TGTGCCAGCAGTCCCCCAGGCCCCTATGGCTACACCTTC.

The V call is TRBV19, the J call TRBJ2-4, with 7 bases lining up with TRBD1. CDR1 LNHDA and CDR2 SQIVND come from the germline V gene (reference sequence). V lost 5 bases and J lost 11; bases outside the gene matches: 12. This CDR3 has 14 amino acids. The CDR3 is CASSQQGPRMLQYF. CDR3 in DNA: TGTGCCAGTAGTCAACAGGGGCCTCGGATGCTTCAGTACTTC. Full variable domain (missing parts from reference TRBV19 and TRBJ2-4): DGGITQSPKYLFRKEGQNVTLSCEQNLNHDAMYWYRQDPGQGLRLIYYSQIVNDFQKGDIAEGYSVSREKKESFPLTVTSAQKNPTAFYLCASSQQGPRMLQYFGAGTRLSVL.

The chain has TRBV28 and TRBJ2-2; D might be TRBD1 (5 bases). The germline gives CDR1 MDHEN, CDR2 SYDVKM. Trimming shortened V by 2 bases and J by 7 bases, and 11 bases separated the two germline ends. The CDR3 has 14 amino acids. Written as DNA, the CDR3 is TGTGCCAGCAGTTTACAGGGCGAGATCGGGGAGCTGTTTTTT. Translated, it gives CASSLQGEIGELFF.

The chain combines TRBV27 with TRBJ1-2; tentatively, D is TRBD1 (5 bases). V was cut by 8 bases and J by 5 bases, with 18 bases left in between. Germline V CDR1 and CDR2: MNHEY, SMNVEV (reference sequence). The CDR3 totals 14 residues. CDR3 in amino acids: CASGDGGAGYGYTF. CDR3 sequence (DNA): TGTGCCAGCGGAGACGGAGGGGCGGGGTATGGCTACACCTTC.

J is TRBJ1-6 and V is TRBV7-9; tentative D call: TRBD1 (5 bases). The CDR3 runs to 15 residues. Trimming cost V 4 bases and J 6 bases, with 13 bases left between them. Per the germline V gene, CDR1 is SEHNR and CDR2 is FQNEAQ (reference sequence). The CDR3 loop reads CASSSDSWGNSPLHF. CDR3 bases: TGTGCCAGCAGCTCAGACAGCTGGGGTAATTCACCCCTCCACTTT.

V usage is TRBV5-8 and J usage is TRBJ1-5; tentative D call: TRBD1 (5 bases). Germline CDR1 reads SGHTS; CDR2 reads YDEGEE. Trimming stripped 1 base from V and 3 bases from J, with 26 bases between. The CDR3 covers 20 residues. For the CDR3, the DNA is TGTGCCAGCAGCTTGATTACAGGATGGGATCTAAAAGGAGTCAATCAGCCCCAGCATTTT. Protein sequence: CASSLITGWDLKGVNQPQHF.

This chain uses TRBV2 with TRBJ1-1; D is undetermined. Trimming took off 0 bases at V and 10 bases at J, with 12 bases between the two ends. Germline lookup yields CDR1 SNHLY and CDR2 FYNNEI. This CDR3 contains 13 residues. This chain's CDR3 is CASSEAAHPLAFF. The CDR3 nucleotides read TGTGCCAGCAGTGAAGCAGCTCACCCTTTAGCTTTCTTT.

This CDR3 is CASSLEGGNTPDTQYF. CDR3 nucleotides: TGTGCCAGCAGCTTAGAGGGCGGGAACACCCCCGATACGCAGTATTTT. This sequence joins TRBV11-3 and TRBJ2-3; tentatively, D is TRBD2 (6 bases). The V end was cut by 0 bases, the J end by 6 bases, with 16 bases between. This CDR3 is 16 amino acids long. CDR1 is SGHNT, CDR2 YENEEA, per germline. Complete variable domain (other parts from reference TRBV11-3 and TRBJ2-3): EAGVVQSPRYKIIEKKQPVAFWCNPISGHNTLYWYLQNLGQGPELLIRYENEEAVDDSQLPKDRFSAERLKGVDSTLKIQPAELGDSAVYLCASSLEGGNTPDTQYFGPGTRLTVL.

CDR3 in amino acids: CASSLLTVADTQYF. CDR3 sequence (DNA): TGTGCCAGCAGCTTACTAACGGTGGCAGATACGCAGTATTTT. V gene TRBV7-9 combines with J gene TRBJ2-3; D not resolved. The CDR3 has 14 amino acids. The V end lost 2 bases, the J end lost 4 bases, and 10 bases lay between the germline ends. CDR1 is SEHNR and CDR2 is FQNEAQ in the germline V gene (reference sequence). The whole variable domain, remainder taken from reference TRBV7-9 and TRBJ2-3, is DTGVSQNPRHKITKRGQNVTFRCDPISEHNRLYWYRQTLGQGPEFLTYFQNEAQLEKSRLLSDRFSAERPKGSFSTLEIQRTEQGDSAMYLCASSLLTVADTQYFGPGTRLTVL.

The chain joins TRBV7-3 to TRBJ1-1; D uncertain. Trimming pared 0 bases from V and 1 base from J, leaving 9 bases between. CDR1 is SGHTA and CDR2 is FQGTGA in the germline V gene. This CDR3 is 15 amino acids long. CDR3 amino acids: CASSLTLPGNTEAFF. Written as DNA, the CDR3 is TGTGCCAGCAGCTTAACGTTGCCAGGGAACACTGAAGCTTTCTTT.

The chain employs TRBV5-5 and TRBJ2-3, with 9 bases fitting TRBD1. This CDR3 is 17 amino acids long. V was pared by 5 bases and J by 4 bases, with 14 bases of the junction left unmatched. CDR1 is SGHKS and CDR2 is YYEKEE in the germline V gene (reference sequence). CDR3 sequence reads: CASSFSPGTGRPDTQYF. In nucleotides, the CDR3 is TGTGCCAGCAGTTTTTCCCCCGGGACAGGGAGGCCAGATACGCAGTATTTT. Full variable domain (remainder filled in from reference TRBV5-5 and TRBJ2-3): DAGVTQSPTHLIKTRGQQVTLRCSPISGHKSVSWYQQVLGQGPQFIFQYYEKEERGRGNFPDRFSARQFPNYSSELNVNALLLGDSALYLCASSFSPGTGRPDTQYFGPGTRLTVL.

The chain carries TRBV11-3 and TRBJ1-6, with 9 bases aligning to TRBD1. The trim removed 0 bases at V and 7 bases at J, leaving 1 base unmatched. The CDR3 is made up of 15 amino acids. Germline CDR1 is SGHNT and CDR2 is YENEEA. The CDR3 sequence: CASSLEGTGNSPLHF. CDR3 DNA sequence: TGTGCCAGCAGCTTAGAAGGGACAGGGAATTCACCCCTCCACTTT.

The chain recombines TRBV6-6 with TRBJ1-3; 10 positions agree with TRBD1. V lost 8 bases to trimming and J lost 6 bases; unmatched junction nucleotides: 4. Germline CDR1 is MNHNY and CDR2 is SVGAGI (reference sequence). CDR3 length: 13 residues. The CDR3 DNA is TGTGCCAGCGGGACAGGGGCAGAAAACACCATATATTTT. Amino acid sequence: CASGTGAENTIYF.

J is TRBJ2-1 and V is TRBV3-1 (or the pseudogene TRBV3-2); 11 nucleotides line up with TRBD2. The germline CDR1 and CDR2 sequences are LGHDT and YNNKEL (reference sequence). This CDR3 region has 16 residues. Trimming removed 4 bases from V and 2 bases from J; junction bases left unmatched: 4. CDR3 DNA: TGTGCCAGCAGCCGCCGACTAGCGGGAACCTACAATGAGCAGTTCTTC. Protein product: CASSRRLAGTYNEQFF.

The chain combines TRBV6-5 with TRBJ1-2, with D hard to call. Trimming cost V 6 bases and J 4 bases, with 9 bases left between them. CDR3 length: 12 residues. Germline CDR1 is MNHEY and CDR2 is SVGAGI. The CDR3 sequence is CASSHRRYGYTF. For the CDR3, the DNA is TGTGCCAGCAGCCACAGACGCTATGGCTACACCTTC.

The CDR3 protein is CASQIPGQNIGNTIYF. The CDR3 DNA reads TGTGCCAGTCAGATTCCGGGACAGAATATCGGAAACACCATATATTTT. J is TRBJ1-3 and V is TRBV19, with 7 bases lining up with TRBD1. CDR1 is LNHDA and CDR2 is SQIVND in the germline V gene (reference sequence). The J segment lost 4 bases and the V segment lost 8 bases, leaving 14 bases of the junction unmatched. The CDR3 is made up of 16 amino acids. The full variable domain, completed using reference TRBV19 and TRBJ1-3, is DGGITQSPKYLFRKEGQNVTLSCEQNLNHDAMYWYRQDPGQGLRLIYYSQIVNDFQKGDIAEGYSVSREKKESFPLTVTSAQKNPTAFYLCASQIPGQNIGNTIYFGEGSWLTVV.

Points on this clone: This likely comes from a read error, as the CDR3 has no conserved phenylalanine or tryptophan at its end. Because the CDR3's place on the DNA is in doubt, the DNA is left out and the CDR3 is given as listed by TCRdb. The CDR3 region is CASSYESRGRPSG. The V and J genes are TRBV6-6 and TRBJ1-1; the table's D gene call, TRBD1, was not cross checked with the DNA. CDR1 and CDR2 (germline): MNHNY, SVGAGI (reference sequence). The CDR3 is 13 residues long, counting both termini.

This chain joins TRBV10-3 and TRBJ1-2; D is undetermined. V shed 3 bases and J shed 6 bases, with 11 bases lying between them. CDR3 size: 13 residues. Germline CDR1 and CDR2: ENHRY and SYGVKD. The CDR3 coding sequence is TGTGCCATCAGTGAAACCCAGGTACATGGCTACACCTTC. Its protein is CAISETQVHGYTF.

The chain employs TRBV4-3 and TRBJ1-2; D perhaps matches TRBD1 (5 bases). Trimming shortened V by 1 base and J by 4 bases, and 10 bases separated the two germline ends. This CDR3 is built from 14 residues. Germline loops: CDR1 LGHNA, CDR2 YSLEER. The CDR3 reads CASSQGPGGYGYTF. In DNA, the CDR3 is TGCGCCAGCAGCCAAGGGCCCGGGGGCTATGGCTACACCTTC.

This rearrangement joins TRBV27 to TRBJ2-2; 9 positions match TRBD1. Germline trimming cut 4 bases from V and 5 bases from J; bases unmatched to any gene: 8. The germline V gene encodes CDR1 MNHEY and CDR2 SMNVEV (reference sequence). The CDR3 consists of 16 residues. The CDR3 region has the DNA TGTGCCAGCAGTTCCCACGACAGGGGGAAAACCGGGGAGCTGTTTTTT. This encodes CASSSHDRGKTGELFF.

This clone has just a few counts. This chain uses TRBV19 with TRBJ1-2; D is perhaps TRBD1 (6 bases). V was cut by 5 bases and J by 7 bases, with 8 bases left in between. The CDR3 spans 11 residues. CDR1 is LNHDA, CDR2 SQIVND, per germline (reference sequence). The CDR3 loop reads CASSAQGGYTF. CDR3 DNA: TGTGCCAGTAGTGCACAGGGTGGCTACACCTTC.

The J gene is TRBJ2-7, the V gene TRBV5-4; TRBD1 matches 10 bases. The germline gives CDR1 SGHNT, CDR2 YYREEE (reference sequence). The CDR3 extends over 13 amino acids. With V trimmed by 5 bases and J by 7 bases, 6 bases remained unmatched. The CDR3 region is CASSTGQGREQYF. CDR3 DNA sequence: TGTGCCAGCAGTACGGGACAGGGGAGGGAGCAGTACTTC.

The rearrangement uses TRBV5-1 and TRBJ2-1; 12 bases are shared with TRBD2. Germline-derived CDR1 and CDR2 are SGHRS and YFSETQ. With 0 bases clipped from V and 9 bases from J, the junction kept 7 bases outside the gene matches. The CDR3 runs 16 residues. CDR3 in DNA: TGCGCCAGCAGCTTGGCCGGGCTAGCGGGAGGGGGTGAGCAGTTCTTC. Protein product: CASSLAGLAGGGEQFF.

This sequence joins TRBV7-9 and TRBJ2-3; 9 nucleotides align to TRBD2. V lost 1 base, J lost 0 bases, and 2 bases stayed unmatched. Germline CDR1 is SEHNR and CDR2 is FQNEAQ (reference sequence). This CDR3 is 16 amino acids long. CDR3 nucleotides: TGTGCCAGCAGCTTAGGGCTAGCGGGAAGCACAGATACGCAGTATTTT. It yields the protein CASSLGLAGSTDTQYF.

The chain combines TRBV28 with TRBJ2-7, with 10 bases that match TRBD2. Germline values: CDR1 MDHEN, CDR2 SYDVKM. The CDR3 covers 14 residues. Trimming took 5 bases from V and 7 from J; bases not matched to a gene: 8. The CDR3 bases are TGTGCCAGCAGTCCTGGGACTAGCGCATTGGAGCAGTACTTC. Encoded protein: CASSPGTSALEQYF.

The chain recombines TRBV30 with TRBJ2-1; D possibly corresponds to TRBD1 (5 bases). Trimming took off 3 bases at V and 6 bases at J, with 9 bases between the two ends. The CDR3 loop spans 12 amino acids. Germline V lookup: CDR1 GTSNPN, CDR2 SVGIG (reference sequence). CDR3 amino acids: CAWRGLSNEQFF. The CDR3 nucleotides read TGTGCCTGGAGGGGGCTCAGCAATGAGCAGTTCTTC.

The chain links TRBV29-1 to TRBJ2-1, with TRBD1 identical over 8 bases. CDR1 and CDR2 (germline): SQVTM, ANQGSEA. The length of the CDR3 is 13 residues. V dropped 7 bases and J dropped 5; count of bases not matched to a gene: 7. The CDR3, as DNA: TGCAGCGCTACCCCGGGACAGGACAATGAGCAGTTCTTC. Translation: CSATPGQDNEQFF.

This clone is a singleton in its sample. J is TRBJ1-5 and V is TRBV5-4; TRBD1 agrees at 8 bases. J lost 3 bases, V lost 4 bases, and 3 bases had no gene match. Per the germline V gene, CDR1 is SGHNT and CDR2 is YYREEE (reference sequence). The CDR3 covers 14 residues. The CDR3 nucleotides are TGTGCCAGCAGCCCGGGACAGGACAATCAGCCCCAGCATTTT. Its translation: CASSPGQDNQPQHF.

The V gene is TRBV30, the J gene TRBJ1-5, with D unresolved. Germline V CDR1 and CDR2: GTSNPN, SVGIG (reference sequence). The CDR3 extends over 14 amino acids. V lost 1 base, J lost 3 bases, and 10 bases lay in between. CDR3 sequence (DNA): TGTGCCTGGAGTGGTGGGAGGCCCAATCAGCCCCAGCATTTT. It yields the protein CAWSGGRPNQPQHF.

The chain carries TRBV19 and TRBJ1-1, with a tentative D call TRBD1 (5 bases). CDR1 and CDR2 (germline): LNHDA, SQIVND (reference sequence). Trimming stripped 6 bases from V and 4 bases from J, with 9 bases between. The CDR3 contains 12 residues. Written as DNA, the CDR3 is TGTGCCAGTAGATCGGGGGGCACTGAAGCTTTCTTT. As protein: CASRSGGTEAFF.

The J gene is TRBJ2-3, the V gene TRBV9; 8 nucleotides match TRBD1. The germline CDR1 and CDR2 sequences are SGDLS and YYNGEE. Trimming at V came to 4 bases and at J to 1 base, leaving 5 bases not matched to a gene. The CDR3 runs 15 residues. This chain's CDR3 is CASSPTGVGTDTQYF. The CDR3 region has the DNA TGTGCCAGCAGCCCGACAGGGGTGGGCACAGATACGCAGTATTTT. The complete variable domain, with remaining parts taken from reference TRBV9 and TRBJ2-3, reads DSGVTQTPKHLITATGQRVTLRCSPRSGDLSVYWYQQSLDQGLQFLIQYYNGEERAKGNILERFSAQQFPDLHSELNLSSLELGDSALYFCASSPTGVGTDTQYFGPGTRLTVL.